One and the same sample provided the 18 T cell receptor beta chains below, sequenced in a study of regulatory T cells in long-lasting Graves disease. Researchers made TCR beta libraries by using iRepertoire HTBI primers and running Arm-PCR on CDR3 regions. TCRdb reprocessed the multiplex PCR reads with MiXCR, giving one entry per CDR3 protein. Of some 340,000 distinct CDR3 sequences in the sample, 20% to 25% were seen once. Time point given: persistent/refractory GD, antithyroid drugs over 5 years with positive TRAb. Scientists built the TCR library using RNA that was extracted from PBMCs. Sequencing used peripheral blood mononuclear cells (PBMCs), obtained when the disease was refractory, from a patient treated with antithyroid drugs. These receptor sequences come from a woman aged 40 to 49 with Graves disease.

Ten or more counts support this clonotype. The gene calls are TRBV28 and TRBJ2-7; TRBD2 might be the D (5 bases). This CDR3 spans 15 amino acids. CDR1 and CDR2 from the germline V gene are MDHEN and SYDVKM. V gave up 6 bases and J gave up 0 bases, with 15 bases separating them. CDR3 coding DNA: TGTGCCAGCAGGCCCCTTGCGGGCCGCTCCTACGAGCAGTACTTC. It is translated as CASRPLAGRSYEQYF. The full variable domain, completed using reference TRBV28 and TRBJ2-7, is DVKVTQSSRYLVKRTGEKVFLECVQDMDHENMFWYRQDPGLGLRLIYFSYDVKMKEKGDIPEGYSVSREKKERFSLILESASTNQTSMYLCASRPLAGRSYEQYFGPGTRLTVT.

This clonotype was found many times. V and J are TRBV28 and TRBJ1-1; unclear D gene. The CDR3 is 13 residues long. CDR1 and CDR2 from the germline V gene are MDHEN and SYDVKM. V lost 6 bases, J lost 6 bases, and 14 bases lay in between. In DNA form, the CDR3 reads TGTGCCAGCAGCCGGGCCTCCGAGCCTGAAGCTTTCTTT. Its protein is CASSRASEPEAFF.

There are many counts of this clonotype. This chain uses TRBV2 with TRBJ2-4; D gene unclear. The V end lost 1 base, the J end lost 12 bases, and 13 bases lay between the germline ends. Per the germline V gene, CDR1 is SNHLY and CDR2 is FYNNEI. This CDR3 has 13 residues. The CDR3 DNA reads TGTGCCAGCAGTGAAGAGGTCCTCCGAGGTCAGTACTTC. Protein sequence: CASSEEVLRGQYF.

This clonotype has a count of ten or more. V is TRBV2 and J is TRBJ2-7, with D hard to call. The CDR3 has 13 amino acids. V lost 5 bases and J 4 bases, leaving 12 bases between the germline ends. Germline V CDR1 and CDR2: SNHLY, FYNNEI. The CDR3 sequence is CASSPRTVYEQYF. Here the CDR3 DNA reads TGTGCCAGCAGTCCCCGGACGGTTTACGAGCAGTACTTC. Using reference TRBV2 and TRBJ2-7 for the parts outside the CDR3, the full variable domain is EPEVTQTPSHQVTQMGQEVILRCVPISNHLYFYWYRQILGQKVEFLVSFYNNEISEKSEIFDDQFSVERPDGSNFTLKIRSTKLEDSAMYFCASSPRTVYEQYFGPGTRLTVT.

This clonotype was seen ten or more times. The chain employs TRBV28 and TRBJ1-1; D gene unclear. The CDR3 contains 14 residues. Per germline, CDR1 MDHEN and CDR2 SYDVKM. With 6 bases removed from V and 3 bases from J, the gap between germline ends came to 14 bases. CDR3 DNA sequence: TGTGCCAGCAGCCCCGCGGCGGGCCACACTGAAGCTTTCTTT. Translating gives CASSPAAGHTEAFF.

The chain is built from TRBV7-8 and TRBJ1-2; tentatively, D is TRBD1 (5 bases). The CDR3 runs 12 residues. The germline CDR1 and CDR2 sequences are SGHVS and FQNEAQ. The CDR3, as DNA: TGTGTCGGGTGGGGCTGGGACTATGGCTACACCTTC. Translation gives CVGWGWDYGYTF.

The rearrangement links TRBV28 to TRBJ2-1; possibly TRBD2 for D (6 bases). The CDR3 contains 13 residues. V shed 3 bases and J shed 6 bases, with 9 bases lying between them. Germline loops: CDR1 MDHEN, CDR2 SYDVKM. CDR3 nucleotide sequence: TGTGCCAGCAGTTTGGGACTCATCAATGAGCAGTTCTTC. This gives the protein CASSLGLINEQFF.

V gene TRBV3-1 combines with J gene TRBJ2-5; 8 bases match TRBD2. TRBJ2-1 matches the DNA end more closely, so the J call is doubtful. Germline V gene data show CDR1 as LGHDT and CDR2 as YNNKEL (reference sequence). The CDR3 is made up of 16 amino acids. The CDR3 loop reads CASSHLGGDFHNEQFF. CDR3 DNA sequence: TGTGCCAGCAGCCACCTCGGGGGGGATTTCCACAATGAGCAGTTCTTC.

The table lists this clonotype with many counts. V gene TRBV12-3 or TRBV12-4 combines with J gene TRBJ2-5; D is unresolved. CDR3 length equals 11 residues. V gave up 3 bases and J gave up 7 bases, with 6 bases separating them. In DNA, the CDR3 is TGTGCCAGCAGTTTTTCGGGGACCCAGTACTTC. Protein sequence: CASSFSGTQYF.

The chain carries TRBV6-1 and TRBJ2-7; 7 bases align to TRBD1. The CDR3 contains 17 residues. Trimming cost V 5 bases and J 1 base; bases outside gene matches: 14. Germline loops: CDR1 MNHNS, CDR2 SASEGT. The CDR3 sequence: CASSRGGIGQASYEQYF. CDR3 nucleotide sequence: TGTGCCAGCAGTCGAGGGGGAATTGGACAGGCGTCCTACGAGCAGTACTTC.

This rearrangement joins TRBV28 to TRBJ2-3; 7 nucleotides align to TRBD2. Germline CDR1 reads MDHEN; CDR2 reads SYDVKM. This CDR3 region has 15 residues. V was pared by 7 bases and J by 0 bases, with 7 bases of the junction left unmatched. Here the CDR3 reads CASNPGGYSTDTQYF. CDR3 bases: TGTGCCAGCAACCCGGGAGGATATAGCACAGATACGCAGTATTTT.

There are a few counts of this clonotype. The chain has TRBV7-2 and TRBJ2-5; D is undetermined. Germline V gene data show CDR1 as SGHTA and CDR2 as FQGNSA. V was pared by 1 base and J by 4 bases, with 7 bases between. CDR3 length: 13 residues. In nucleotides, the CDR3 is TGTGCCAGCAGCTTAGGGTTTGGAGAGACCCAGTACTTC. Translation: CASSLGFGETQYF.

This clonotype was detected only a few times. This chain joins TRBV28 and TRBJ1-5; a weak D match, TRBD1 (6 bases). CDR1 and CDR2 (germline): MDHEN, SYDVKM. V was trimmed by 1 base and J by 0 bases, leaving 19 bases between them. The CDR3 is made up of 19 amino acids. The DNA for the CDR3 is TGTGCCAGCAGTTTATTGACAGGTAGGGGAGGGAGTAGCAATCAGCCCCAGCATTTT. It encodes CASSLLTGRGGSSNQPQHF.

The V gene is TRBV7-6, the J gene TRBJ1-1; D not resolved. V lost 1 base to trimming and J lost 5 bases, with 11 bases between them. The CDR3 spans 14 residues. The germline V gene encodes CDR1 SGHVS and CDR2 FNYEAQ. This CDR3 reads CASSLVRAMTEAFF. CDR3 coding DNA: TGTGCCAGCAGCTTAGTTAGGGCCATGACTGAAGCTTTCTTT.

The V and J genes are TRBV29-1 and TRBJ2-5; a possible D gene is TRBD1 (6 bases). V lost 0 bases, J lost 9 bases, and 23 bases lay in between. Germline CDR1 SQVTM, CDR2 ANQGSEA. This CDR3 is 16 amino acids long. In DNA form, the CDR3 reads TGCAGCGTTGAAGACCCCTCTACAGGGCCAGGTTCGGCCCAGTACTTC. Translating gives CSVEDPSTGPGSAQYF.

The CDR3 loop is CAIRTSGDNEQFF. Written as DNA, the CDR3 is TGTGCCATCAGGACTAGCGGGGACAATGAGCAGTTCTTC. This chain joins TRBV10-3 and TRBJ2-1, with TRBD2 matching 11 bases. The CDR3 is 13 residues long. CDR1 ENHRY and CDR2 SYGVKD come from the germline V gene. Trimming took 6 bases from V and 5 from J; bases not matched to a gene: 0.

This clonotype was seen more than once but under ten times. The chain couples TRBV11-2 to TRBJ2-2, with TRBD2 matching over 11 bases. CDR3 size: 18 residues. With 5 bases clipped from V and 2 bases from J, the junction kept 10 bases outside the gene matches. Germline V gives CDR1 SGHAT, CDR2 FQNNGV. CDR3 nucleotides: TGTGCCAGCAGCCCTTTGACTAGCGGGACTACTAACACCGGGGAGCTGTTTTTT. As protein: CASSPLTSGTTNTGELFF. Full variable domain (remainder filled in from reference TRBV11-2 and TRBJ2-2): EAGVAQSPRYKIIEKRQSVAFWCNPISGHATLYWYQQILGQGPKLLIQFQNNGVVDDSQLPKDRFSAERLKGVDSTLKIQPAKLEDSAVYLCASSPLTSGTTNTGELFFGEGSRLTVL.

This clonotype was seen ten or more times. The chain carries TRBV2 and TRBJ2-5; TRBD1 matches 12 bases. The CDR3 covers 16 residues. Germline V gene sequence: CDR1 SNHLY, CDR2 FYNNEI. J was trimmed by 5 bases and V by 6 bases; bases with no gene match: 10. The CDR3 DNA reads as TGTGCCAGCAGGGGGACAGGGGGCATGCAAACGGAGACCCAGTACTTC. This encodes CASRGTGGMQTETQYF. Full variable domain (missing parts from reference TRBV2 and TRBJ2-5): EPEVTQTPSHQVTQMGQEVILRCVPISNHLYFYWYRQILGQKVEFLVSFYNNEISEKSEIFDDQFSVERPDGSNFTLKIRSTKLEDSAMYFCASRGTGGMQTETQYFGPGTRLLVL.